This T cell receptor (beta chain) was sequenced during a study of blood T cell repertoires in COVID-19. Study background: Italy, Spain and the United States were the sources of the convalescent and acute COVID-19 samples. In each case, the material was cDNA or gDNA derived from T cells, B-cell-depleted T cells, or PBMCs.

Per the original data handling: Quantification of nucleated cells was approximated via reference gene primer amplification. Profiled with immunoSEQ multiplex PCR; TCRdb holds only in-frame clones, not every one. V and J calls and clone size are given by that table; D and trimming were obtained from the DNA. The table records 60,000 to 70,000 clones, 82% of them present only once. There are 15 residues in the CDR3. Trimming pared 5 bases from V and 3 bases from J, leaving 15 bases between. Germline V gene data show CDR1 as LNHDA and CDR2 as SQIVND (reference sequence). J is TRBJ2-3 and V is TRBV19; D might be TRBD1 (6 bases). The sequence was collected from a human donor in a cohort sampled during active COVID-19. The specimen was peripheral blood. The CDR3 spells CASSSREGGTDTQYF. As DNA, the CDR3 is TGTGCCAGTAGTTCGCGAGAAGGGGGAACAGATACGCAGTATTTT.